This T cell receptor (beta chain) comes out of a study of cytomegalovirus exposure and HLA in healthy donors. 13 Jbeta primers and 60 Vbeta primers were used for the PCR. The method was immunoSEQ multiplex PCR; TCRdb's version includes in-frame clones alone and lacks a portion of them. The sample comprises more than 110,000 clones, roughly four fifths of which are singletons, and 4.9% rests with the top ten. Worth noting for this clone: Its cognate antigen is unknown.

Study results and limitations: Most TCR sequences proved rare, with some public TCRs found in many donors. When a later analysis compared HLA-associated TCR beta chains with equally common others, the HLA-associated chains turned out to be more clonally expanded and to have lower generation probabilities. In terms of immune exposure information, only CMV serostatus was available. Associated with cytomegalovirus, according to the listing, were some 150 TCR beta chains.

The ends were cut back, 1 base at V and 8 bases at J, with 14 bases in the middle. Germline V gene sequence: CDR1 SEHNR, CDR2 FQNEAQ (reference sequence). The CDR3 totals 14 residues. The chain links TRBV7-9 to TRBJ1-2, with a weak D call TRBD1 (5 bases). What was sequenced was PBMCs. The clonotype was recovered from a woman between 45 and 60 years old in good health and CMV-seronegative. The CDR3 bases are TGTGCCAGCAGCTTAGGGGGACGGGACTGGGGCTACACCTTC. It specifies CASSLGGRDWGYTF.